This TCR beta chain was documented in a study of shared clonotypes between healthy human individuals. Using immunoSEQ multiplex PCR, the repertoire was profiled, and TCRdb retains in-frame clones only, with some absent. The data contain 230,000 or so clones, 60% to 70% of them singletons. The sample was memory CD4+ T cells sorted from blood. Subset meaning: CD45RA-negative fraction. This sequence was found in a man aged 30-40 years in good health.

CDR3 loop: CASSLAQGQNTEAFF. The CDR3 DNA follows: TGTGCCAGCAGTTTAGCTCAGGGCCAGAACACTGAAGCTTTCTTT. The chain combines TRBV27 with TRBJ1-1; D may be TRBD1 (5 bases). V gave up 2 bases and J gave up 1 base, with 11 bases separating them. The CDR3 sequence is 15 residues long. Germline V lookup: CDR1 MNHEY, CDR2 SMNVEV (reference sequence).